Presented here are 18 T cell receptor beta chains from one specimen sequenced in a study of cytomegalovirus exposure and HLA in healthy donors. The repertoire was sequenced with immunoSEQ multiplex PCR; TCRdb's copy has only in-frame clones and lacks some. The table has hundreds of thousands of clones, roughly 90% seen once. Source material: PBMCs. The source is a woman aged 18-29 years in good health and CMV-seronegative.

The chain recombines TRBV30 with TRBJ1-5; D not resolved. CDR1 GTSNPN and CDR2 SVGIG come from the germline V gene (reference sequence). The CDR3 is made up of 13 amino acids. V shed 0 bases and J shed 4 bases, with 7 bases lying between them. The CDR3 here is CAWSVSLNQPQHF. CDR3 nucleotides: TGTGCCTGGAGTGTTAGTCTAAATCAGCCCCAGCATTTT.

The CDR3 is CAAGHTGRAGETQYF. CDR3 coding DNA: TGTGCCGCAGGGCATACCGGGAGGGCCGGGGAGACCCAGTACTTC. V and J are TRBV28 and TRBJ2-5; 8 bases are shared with TRBD2. Unmatched junction bases numbered 16, after V lost 11 bases and J lost 5 bases. This CDR3 contains 15 residues. The germline CDR1 and CDR2 sequences are MDHEN and SYDVKM.

The chain joins TRBV5-1 to TRBJ2-7; D might be TRBD2 (6 bases). CDR1 and CDR2 (germline): SGHRS, YFSETQ. The CDR3 totals 15 residues. V was cut by 6 bases and J by 0 bases, with 16 bases left in between. CDR3 region: CASTPSARGSYEQYF. CDR3 nucleotides: TGCGCCAGCACCCCCAGCGCGCGGGGCTCCTACGAGCAGTACTTC. Full variable domain (missing parts from reference TRBV5-1 and TRBJ2-7): KAGVTQTPRYLIKTRGQQVTLSCSPISGHRSVSWYQQTPGQGLQFLFEYFSETQRNKGNFPGRFSGRQFSNSRSEMNVSTLELGDSALYLCASTPSARGSYEQYFGPGTRLTVT.

This chain joins TRBV28 and TRBJ2-7, with D possibly being TRBD2 (7 bases). V lost 2 bases to trimming and J lost 3 bases, with 14 bases between them. The CDR3 consists of 15 residues. From germline, CDR1 is MDHEN and CDR2 SYDVKM. CDR3 DNA sequence: TGTGCCAGCAGTTTAAGGGGGAGGGCAAACTACGAGCAGTACTTC. Its translation: CASSLRGRANYEQYF.

This clone came up once. The chain combines TRBV5-1 with TRBJ2-1; 11 bases are shared with TRBD1. The CDR3 runs 14 residues. In germline, CDR1 is SGHRS, CDR2 YFSETQ. The junction had 5 bases not matched to a gene; V was cut back by 4 bases and J by 8 bases. Here the CDR3 DNA reads TGCGCCAGCAGCAAAGGACAGGGGGCTGATGAGCAGTTCTTC. Its protein is CASSKGQGADEQFF.

The rearrangement uses TRBV7-2 and TRBJ2-7, with 7 bases lining up with TRBD2. Trimming cost V 2 bases and J 2 bases; bases outside gene matches: 3. Germline values: CDR1 SGHTA, CDR2 FQGNSA. The CDR3 runs to 14 residues. The CDR3 nucleotides are TGTGCCAGCAGCTTAACTAGCGTGGCCTACGAGCAGTACTTC. Translation gives CASSLTSVAYEQYF.

The chain employs TRBV2 and TRBJ2-7, with D possibly TRBD2 on 6 matching bases. The V and J ends lost 6 bases and 3 bases respectively, with 15 bases between them. CDR1 and CDR2 (germline): SNHLY, FYNNEI. CDR3 size: 14 residues. In DNA form, the CDR3 reads TGTGCCAGCAGGGCGGGGCTAGCTGGCTACGAGCAGTACTTC. This codes for CASRAGLAGYEQYF.

This clone was seen a single time. The V gene is TRBV5-4, the J gene TRBJ2-7; weak D call: TRBD2 (6 bases). CDR3 length: 15 amino acids. Per the germline V gene, CDR1 is SGHNT and CDR2 is YYREEE (reference sequence). Trimming shortened V by 6 bases and J by 0 bases, and 16 bases separated the two germline ends. CDR3 sequence (DNA): TGTGCCAGCACCCGCGGCGGGGAGAACTCCTACGAGCAGTACTTC. The encoded protein is CASTRGGENSYEQYF.

The rearrangement joins TRBV5-1 to TRBJ1-2, with D perhaps matching TRBD1 (5 bases). Trimming pared 1 base from V and 3 bases from J, leaving 13 bases between. Germline CDR1 reads SGHRS; CDR2 reads YFSETQ. This CDR3 spans 15 amino acids. CDR3 region: CASSLRGLKDYGYTF. DNA of the CDR3: TGCGCCAGCAGCTTGAGGGGCCTTAAGGACTATGGCTACACCTTC.

V gene TRBV19 combines with J gene TRBJ2-7; 7 bases agree with TRBD1. Germline loops: CDR1 LNHDA, CDR2 SQIVND (reference sequence). The CDR3 length is 12 residues. Unmatched junction bases numbered 1, after V lost 6 bases and J lost 2 bases. The CDR3 nucleotides read TGTGCCAGTAGAGGGACAGCCTACGAGCAGTACTTC. As protein: CASRGTAYEQYF.

The gene calls are TRBV10-1 and TRBJ2-7; 9 nucleotides line up with TRBD2. The CDR3 is 13 amino acids. Germline-derived CDR1 and CDR2 are WNHNN and SYGVQD (reference sequence). The trim removed 2 bases at V and 7 bases at J, leaving 3 bases unmatched. The CDR3: CASSEGGGEEQYF. In DNA, the CDR3 is TGCGCCAGCAGTGAGGGCGGGGGGGAAGAGCAGTACTTC.

The chain is built from TRBV27 and TRBJ2-3; the match to TRBD2 covers 12 bases. Per germline, CDR1 MNHEY and CDR2 SMNVEV (reference sequence). The CDR3 extends over 16 amino acids. V was pared by 4 bases and J by 4 bases, with 6 bases of the junction left unmatched. The CDR3 loop is CASSSETSGSPDTQYF. Here the CDR3 DNA reads TGTGCCAGCAGTTCAGAGACTAGCGGGAGCCCAGATACGCAGTATTTT.

The V and J genes are TRBV7-2 and TRBJ2-7; D may be TRBD1 (5 bases). CDR3 size: 15 residues. Germline V gene data show CDR1 as SGHTA and CDR2 as FQGNSA. V dropped 1 base and J dropped 0 bases, with 10 bases sitting between them. The CDR3 loop reads CASSLGPGASYEQYF. CDR3 nucleotides: TGTGCCAGCAGCTTAGGGCCTGGGGCCTCCTACGAGCAGTACTTC.

V gene TRBV29-1 combines with J gene TRBJ2-7, with 8 bases lining up with TRBD2. CDR3 length: 15 residues. The germline CDR1 and CDR2 sequences are SQVTM and ANQGSEA. V gave up 3 bases and J gave up 7 bases; unmatched junction bases: 14. The CDR3 DNA reads TGCAGCGTTGAGTGGCGGGAGGCCCCCTTTGGGGAGCAGTACTTC. It specifies CSVEWREAPFGEQYF.

The V and J genes are TRBV28 and TRBJ2-7, with D possibly matching TRBD2 (5 bases). The germline CDR1 and CDR2 sequences are MDHEN and SYDVKM. V was pared by 2 bases and J by 6 bases, with 11 bases between. This CDR3 spans 13 amino acids. CDR3 region: CASSLAGFSEQYF. The DNA for the CDR3 is TGTGCCAGCAGTTTAGCGGGCTTTTCCGAGCAGTACTTC.

The V and J genes are TRBV7-2 and TRBJ2-1; 7 nucleotides agree with TRBD1. With 6 bases clipped from V and 8 bases from J, the junction kept 13 bases outside the gene matches. CDR1 and CDR2 from the germline V gene are SGHTA and FQGNSA. This CDR3 comprises 15 residues. CDR3: CASRSLRTGPHEQFF. Here the CDR3 DNA reads TGTGCCAGCAGAAGCCTCCGGACAGGCCCCCATGAGCAGTTCTTC. The entire variable domain, with the rest obtained from reference TRBV7-2 and TRBJ2-1, is as follows: GAGVSQSPSNKVTEKGKDVELRCDPISGHTALYWYRQSLGQGLEFLIYFQGNSAPDKSGLPSDRFSAERTGGSVSTLTIQRTQQEDSAVYLCASRSLRTGPHEQFFGPGTRLTVL.

The gene calls are TRBV27 and TRBJ2-7; 7 positions agree with TRBD2. The CDR3 totals 15 residues. The ends lost 5 bases at V and 3 bases at J; junction bases unmatched: 10. Germline values: CDR1 MNHEY, CDR2 SMNVEV (reference sequence). DNA of the CDR3: TGTGCCAGCAGTCTCTCGGCTAGCGGAGACTACGAGCAGTACTTC. It translates to CASSLSASGDYEQYF.

This clone came up a few times. The gene calls are TRBV28 and TRBJ2-1, with D possibly TRBD2 on 5 matching bases. From germline, CDR1 is MDHEN and CDR2 SYDVKM. The CDR3 spans 12 residues. V was shortened by 3 bases and J by 9 bases, with 9 bases between the two germline ends. The CDR3 sequence is CASSFGEREQFF. The CDR3 DNA sequence: TGTGCCAGCAGTTTTGGGGAGCGTGAGCAGTTCTTC.